This TCR beta chain originates from a study of blood T cell repertoires in COVID-19. Sequencing was performed with immunoSEQ multiplex PCR; in TCRdb, only in-frame clones are kept and a portion is missing. The table has 300,000 to 350,000 clones, 90% seen once. CDR3 length: 17 amino acids. The V and J ends lost 2 bases and 4 bases respectively, with 17 bases between them. The clonotype originates from a woman in her 30s with COVID-19, enrolled during active disease. V is TRBV6-7 and J is TRBJ1-4; D unclear. TRBV6-7 is reported as an ORF; its role is uncertain. Sample: peripheral blood. The CDR3 region is CASSYALPRVGNEKLFF. The DNA for the CDR3 is TGTGCCAGCAGTTACGCGTTACCACGGGTCGGTAATGAAAAACTGTTTTTT.